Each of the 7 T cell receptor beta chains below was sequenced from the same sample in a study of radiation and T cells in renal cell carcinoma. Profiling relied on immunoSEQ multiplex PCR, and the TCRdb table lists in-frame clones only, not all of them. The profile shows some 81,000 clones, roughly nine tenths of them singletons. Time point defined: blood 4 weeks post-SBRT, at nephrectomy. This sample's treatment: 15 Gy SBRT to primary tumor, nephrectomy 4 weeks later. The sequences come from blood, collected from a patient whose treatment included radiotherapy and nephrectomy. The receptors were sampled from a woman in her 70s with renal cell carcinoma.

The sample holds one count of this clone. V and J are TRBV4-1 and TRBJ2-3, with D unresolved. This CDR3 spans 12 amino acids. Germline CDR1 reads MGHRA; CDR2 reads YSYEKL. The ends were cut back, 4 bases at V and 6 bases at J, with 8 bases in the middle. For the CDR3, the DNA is TGCGCCAGCAGCCCAAGAAAGGATACGCAGTATTTT. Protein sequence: CASSPRKDTQYF.

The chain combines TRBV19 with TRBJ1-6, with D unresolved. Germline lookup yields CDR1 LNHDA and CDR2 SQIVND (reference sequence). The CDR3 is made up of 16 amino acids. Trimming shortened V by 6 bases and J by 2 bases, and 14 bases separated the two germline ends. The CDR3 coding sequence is TGTGCCAGTAGGAGGAGGGAAGCTACCTATAATTCACCCCTCCACTTT. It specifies CASRRREATYNSPLHF.

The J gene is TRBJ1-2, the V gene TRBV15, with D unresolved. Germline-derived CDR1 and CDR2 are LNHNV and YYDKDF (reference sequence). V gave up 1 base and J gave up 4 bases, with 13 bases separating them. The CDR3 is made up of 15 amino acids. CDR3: CATSRVALEGYGYTF. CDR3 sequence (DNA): TGTGCCACCAGCAGAGTGGCCTTAGAGGGCTATGGCTACACCTTC. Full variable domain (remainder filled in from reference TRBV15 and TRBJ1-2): DAMVIQNPRYQVTQFGKPVTLSCSQTLNHNVMYWYQQKSSQAPKLLFHYYDKDFNNEADTPDNFQSRRPNTSFCFLDIRSPGLGDTAMYLCATSRVALEGYGYTFGSGTRLTVV.

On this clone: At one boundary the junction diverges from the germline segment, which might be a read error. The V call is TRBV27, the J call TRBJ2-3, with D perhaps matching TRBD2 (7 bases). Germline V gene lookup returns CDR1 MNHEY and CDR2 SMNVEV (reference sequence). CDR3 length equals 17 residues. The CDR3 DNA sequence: TGTGCCAGCAGTTCCACCCGCATCCCGGGGGGCACAGGTACGCAGTATTTT. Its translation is CASSSTRIPGGTGTQYF.

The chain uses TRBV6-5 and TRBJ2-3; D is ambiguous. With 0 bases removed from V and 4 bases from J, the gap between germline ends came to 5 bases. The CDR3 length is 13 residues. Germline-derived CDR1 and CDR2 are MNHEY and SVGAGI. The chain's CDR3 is CASSYSQSDTQYF. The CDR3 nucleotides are TGTGCCAGCAGTTACTCTCAGTCAGATACGCAGTATTTT.

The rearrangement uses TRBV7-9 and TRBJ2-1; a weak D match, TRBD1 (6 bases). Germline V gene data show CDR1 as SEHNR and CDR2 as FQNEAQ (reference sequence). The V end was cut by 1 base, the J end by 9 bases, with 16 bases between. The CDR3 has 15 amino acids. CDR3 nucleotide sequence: TGTGCCAGCAGCTTAGGCCAGGGGATGACAATTGAGCAGTTCTTC. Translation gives CASSLGQGMTIEQFF.

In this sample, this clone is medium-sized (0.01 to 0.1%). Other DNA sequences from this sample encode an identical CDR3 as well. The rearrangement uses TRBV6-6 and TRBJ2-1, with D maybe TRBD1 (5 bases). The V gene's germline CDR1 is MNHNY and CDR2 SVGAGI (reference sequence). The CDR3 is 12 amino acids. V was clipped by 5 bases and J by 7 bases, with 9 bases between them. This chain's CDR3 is CASSTPGNEQFF. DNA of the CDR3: TGTGCCAGCAGTACCCCAGGGAATGAGCAGTTCTTC.